These 27 T cell receptor beta chains were all obtained from the same sample, sequenced in a study of blood T cell repertoires in COVID-19. Method: immunoSEQ multiplex PCR; TCRdb's copy keeps in-frame clones and lacks some. The sample has 120,000 to 150,000 clones; 70% to 90% are singletons. The sample consisted of peripheral blood. The source of these receptors is a human donor in a cohort sampled during active COVID-19.

J is TRBJ2-1 and V is TRBV11-2, with D maybe TRBD1 (5 bases). Per germline, CDR1 SGHAT and CDR2 FQNNGV. The V gene lost 2 bases and the J gene lost 9 bases, with 14 bases spanning the gap. CDR3 length equals 14 residues. The CDR3 nucleotides are TGTGCCAGCAGCTTACTGTTGGGGCCGGGTGAGCAGTTCTTC. The encoded protein is CASSLLLGPGEQFF.

This rearrangement joins TRBV6-4 to TRBJ2-3; 7 positions match TRBD1. The CDR3 has 14 amino acids. The germline V gene has CDR1 MRHNA and CDR2 SNTAGT. J gave up 2 bases and V 5 bases, and 4 bases lay outside the gene matches. In DNA, the CDR3 is TGTGCCAGCAGTCCGGGACAGCTCACAGATACGCAGTATTTT. This codes for CASSPGQLTDTQYF.

The chain couples TRBV5-4 to TRBJ2-2, with 7 nucleotides matching TRBD2. The CDR3 has 16 amino acids. The V gene end was trimmed by 0 bases and the J gene end by 2 bases; junction bases not matched to a gene: 4. Germline CDR1 is SGHNT and CDR2 is YYREEE (reference sequence). The CDR3 loop is CASSLVASGNTGELFF. Here the CDR3 DNA reads TGTGCCAGCAGCTTGGTGGCTAGCGGCAACACCGGGGAGCTGTTTTTT.

This sequence joins TRBV29-1 and TRBJ2-1; 8 positions match TRBD1. With V trimmed by 6 bases and J by 7 bases, 5 bases remained unmatched. The germline V gene encodes CDR1 SQVTM and CDR2 ANQGSEA. CDR3 length equals 12 residues. CDR3 coding DNA: TGCAGCGTAGGACAGGGTTCAAATGAGCAGTTCTTC. Protein product: CSVGQGSNEQFF.

V gene TRBV5-4 combines with J gene TRBJ2-1; 8 bases map to TRBD1. There are 15 residues in the CDR3. V lost 4 bases to trimming and J lost 2 bases; unmatched junction nucleotides: 5. Germline lookup yields CDR1 SGHNT and CDR2 YYREEE (reference sequence). In DNA, the CDR3 is TGTGCCAGCAGCAGGACAGGGTACCCCTACAATGAGCAGTTCTTC. Protein product: CASSRTGYPYNEQFF. Full variable domain (outside the CDR3, taken from reference TRBV5-4 and TRBJ2-1): ETGVTQSPTHLIKTRGQQVTLRCSSQSGHNTVSWYQQALGQGPQFIFQYYREEENGRGNFPPRFSGLQFPNYSSELNVNALELDDSALYLCASSRTGYPYNEQFFGPGTRLTVL.

CDR3 nucleotides: TGTGCCAGCAGCTTAGGGGGGGCTTCCTACGAGCAGTACTTC. Amino acids: CASSLGGASYEQYF. This chain connects TRBV13 to TRBJ2-7; TRBD1 might be the D (6 bases). V was pared by 0 bases and J by 1 base, with 7 bases between. Per germline, CDR1 PRHDT and CDR2 FYEKMQ (reference sequence). There are 14 residues in the CDR3.

This chain links TRBV18 with TRBJ2-7; the D is unclear. With 4 bases removed from V and 6 bases from J, the gap between germline ends came to 13 bases. Per germline, CDR1 KGHSH and CDR2 LQKENI. The CDR3 sequence is 13 residues long. The CDR3 protein is CASSLSDSREQYF. As DNA, the CDR3 is TGTGCCAGCTCACTCTCGGATAGCCGCGAGCAGTACTTC.

The chain is built from TRBV19 and TRBJ1-5; TRBD1 matches at 7 bases. V dropped 4 bases and J dropped 3; count of bases not matched to a gene: 9. The CDR3 sequence is 16 residues long. Germline V lookup: CDR1 LNHDA, CDR2 SQIVND (reference sequence). The CDR3 nucleotides read TGTGCCAGTAGTACCCGACAGGGTTTGGACAATCAGCCCCAGCATTTT. Translated, it gives CASSTRQGLDNQPQHF.

V and J are TRBV4-2 and TRBJ2-7; possibly TRBD2 for D (5 bases). This CDR3 has 15 residues. CDR1 is LGHNA, CDR2 YNFKEQ, per germline. V lost 4 bases and J lost 1, with 14 bases in between. CDR3 sequence reads: CASSPEADRSYEQYF. Written as DNA, the CDR3 is TGTGCCAGCAGCCCCGAAGCGGACCGTTCCTACGAGCAGTACTTC.

The chain links TRBV19 to TRBJ2-7, with 11 nucleotides matching TRBD2. Germline CDR1 is LNHDA and CDR2 is SQIVND (reference sequence). The CDR3 totals 13 residues. The J segment lost 6 bases and the V segment lost 3 bases, leaving 1 base of the junction unmatched. The chain's CDR3 is CASSMGTSGEQYF. The CDR3 region has the DNA TGTGCCAGTAGTATGGGGACTAGCGGCGAGCAGTACTTC.

This clone was picked up one time. In nucleotides, the CDR3 is TGTGCCAGCAGCGAGACTAGCGGGGGTATCTATAATGAGCAGTTCTTC. Translating gives CASSETSGGIYNEQFF. The J gene is TRBJ2-1, the V gene TRBV14; TRBD2 agrees at 12 bases. V dropped 5 bases and J dropped 7; count of bases not matched to a gene: 9. Germline V gene lookup returns CDR1 SGHDN and CDR2 FVKESK. This CDR3 has 16 amino acids.

This sequence joins TRBV11-1 and TRBJ2-1; TRBD2 aligns across 11 bases. V was clipped by 5 bases and J by 7 bases; unmatched bases: 10. From germline, CDR1 is SGHAT and CDR2 FQDESV (reference sequence). The CDR3 is made up of 16 amino acids. CDR3 sequence: CASSLITSGGLNEQFF. The DNA of the CDR3 is TGTGCCAGCAGCCTAATTACTAGCGGGGGACTGAATGAGCAGTTCTTC.

This sequence joins TRBV7-2 and TRBJ2-5; D call uncertain. Trimming left V 4 bases short and J 0 bases short, with 9 bases between. Germline assignment: CDR1 SGHTA and CDR2 FQGNSA. There are 14 residues in the CDR3. In DNA, the CDR3 is TGTGCCAGCAGCTCACCCCCAGACCAAGAGACCCAGTACTTC. Encoded protein: CASSSPPDQETQYF.

This clone was seen a single time. The genes are TRBV6-1 and TRBJ2-1; TRBD1 agrees at 8 bases. V was pared by 3 bases and J by 8 bases, with 6 bases of the junction left unmatched. There are 14 residues in the CDR3. CDR1 is MNHNS, CDR2 SASEGT, per germline. Here the CDR3 DNA reads TGTGCCAGCAGTGACCAGCAGGGGGCAGATGAGCAGTTCTTC. It yields the protein CASSDQQGADEQFF.

This clone appeared once. The CDR3 DNA reads as TGTGCCAGCAGCGTAGGGGCAGGGAATGGCTACACCTTC. The encoded protein is CASSVGAGNGYTF. The chain employs TRBV9 and TRBJ1-2; D perhaps matches TRBD1 (5 bases). The V end was cut by 0 bases, the J end by 6 bases, with 9 bases between. The CDR3 runs to 13 residues. Germline CDR1 reads SGDLS; CDR2 reads YYNGEE.

The chain recombines TRBV7-2 with TRBJ1-5; 7 nucleotides line up with TRBD1. Per the germline V gene, CDR1 is SGHTA and CDR2 is FQGNSA. The CDR3 length is 14 residues. Trimming cost V 5 bases and J 3 bases; bases outside gene matches: 4. CDR3 protein: CASSRGQINQPQHF. In DNA, the CDR3 is TGTGCCAGCAGCCGGGGACAGATCAATCAGCCCCAGCATTTT.

This chain uses TRBV19 with TRBJ1-1, with D perhaps matching TRBD1 (6 bases). V lost 5 bases and J lost 3, with 10 bases in between. CDR1 is LNHDA, CDR2 SQIVND, per germline (reference sequence). The CDR3 length is 13 residues. The CDR3 DNA sequence: TGTGCCAGTAGTGTGGGGACACACACTGAAGCTTTCTTT. It codes for CASSVGTHTEAFF.

CDR3 residues: CAWTSGGNIQYF. CDR3 in DNA: TGTGCCTGGACTTCGGGGGGGAACATTCAGTACTTC. J is TRBJ2-4 and V is TRBV30, with 8 bases matching TRBD2. Per the germline V gene, CDR1 is GTSNPN and CDR2 is SVGIG (reference sequence). The V and J ends lost 4 bases and 7 bases, in that order; junction bases with no gene match: 3. The CDR3 runs 12 residues. The full variable domain, its missing parts supplied by reference TRBV30 and TRBJ2-4, is SQTIHQWPATLVQPVGSPLSLECTVEGTSNPNLYWYRQAAGRGLQLLFYSVGIGQISSEVPQNLSASRPQDRQFILSSKKLLLSDSGFYLCAWTSGGNIQYFGAGTRLSVL.

This clone appeared once. The chain combines TRBV6-2 or TRBV6-3 with TRBJ2-2, with D perhaps matching TRBD2 (5 bases). V dropped 2 bases and J dropped 1 base, with 11 bases sitting between them. The CDR3 is made up of 16 amino acids. Germline CDR1 is MNHEY and CDR2 is SVGEGT. The CDR3 loop reads CASSYLPSLNTGELFF. The DNA of the CDR3 is TGTGCCAGCAGTTACCTCCCTAGCCTGAACACCGGGGAGCTGTTTTTT.

This chain joins TRBV3-1 (or the pseudogene TRBV3-2) and TRBJ2-1; D gene unclear. Trimming took 4 bases from V and 6 from J, leaving 13 bases between them. Germline V gene lookup returns CDR1 LGHDT and CDR2 YNNKEL (reference sequence). CDR3 size: 14 residues. The CDR3 region is CASSPRGQSNEQFF. The CDR3 nucleotides read TGTGCCAGCAGCCCGAGAGGTCAGTCCAATGAGCAGTTCTTC.

The CDR3 DNA is TGTGCCAGTAGCCCGGGACAGGACTACGAGCAGTACTTC. It specifies CASSPGQDYEQYF. The chain joins TRBV19 to TRBJ2-7, with 8 bases lining up with TRBD1. Germline V CDR1 and CDR2: LNHDA, SQIVND (reference sequence). After removal of 6 bases from V and 3 bases from J, the junction contained 4 bases not matched to a gene. CDR3 size: 13 residues.

The V call is TRBV4-1, the J call TRBJ1-1; D call uncertain. Germline V gene lookup returns CDR1 MGHRA and CDR2 YSYEKL. The ends were cut back, 1 base at V and 0 bases at J, with 6 bases in the middle. The CDR3 spans 14 residues. The CDR3 DNA follows: TGCGCCAGCAGCCAAGTCAGGCTGAACACTGAAGCTTTCTTT. Residues: CASSQVRLNTEAFF.

J is TRBJ1-1 and V is TRBV19, with no clear D. Trimming shortened V by 2 bases and J by 11 bases, and 12 bases separated the two germline ends. The CDR3 is 12 residues long. Germline V CDR1 and CDR2: LNHDA, SQIVND (reference sequence). The CDR3 here is CASSIIGFWAFF. In DNA, the CDR3 is TGTGCCAGTAGTATAATCGGGTTCTGGGCTTTCTTT.

The rearrangement joins TRBV7-6 to TRBJ2-2, with 10 positions matching TRBD2. The length of the CDR3 is 15 residues. Germline assignment: CDR1 SGHVS and CDR2 FNYEAQ. J lost 7 bases, V lost 5 bases, and 7 bases had no gene match. CDR3 in DNA: TGTGCCAGCAGCCAAAGCGGGGGGGCCGTCGGGGAGCTGTTTTTT. Protein: CASSQSGGAVGELFF.

The rearrangement uses TRBV29-1 and TRBJ2-7; 8 bases map to TRBD1. V shed 3 bases and J 4 bases; nucleotides not matched to a gene: 14. Germline-derived CDR1 and CDR2 are SQVTM and ANQGSEA. The CDR3 length is 16 residues. For the CDR3, the DNA is TGCAGCGTTGAGAACGCCTCACCGGGACAGGAATACGAGCAGTACTTC. Amino acids: CSVENASPGQEYEQYF.

The chain employs TRBV5-5 and TRBJ1-5, with D unclear. Germline lookup yields CDR1 SGHKS and CDR2 YYEKEE (reference sequence). The CDR3 spans 15 residues. V gave up 4 bases and J gave up 1 base, with 12 bases separating them. CDR3 sequence: CASSPEGNSNQPQHF. Written as DNA, the CDR3 is TGTGCCAGCAGCCCGGAGGGTAACAGCAATCAGCCCCAGCATTTT. Complete variable domain (other parts from reference TRBV5-5 and TRBJ1-5): DAGVTQSPTHLIKTRGQQVTLRCSPISGHKSVSWYQQVLGQGPQFIFQYYEKEERGRGNFPDRFSARQFPNYSSELNVNALLLGDSALYLCASSPEGNSNQPQHFGDGTRLSIL.

The chain is built from TRBV7-2 and TRBJ1-1, with D perhaps matching TRBD1 (6 bases). The length of the CDR3 is 14 residues. V lost 3 bases and J 4 bases, leaving 12 bases between the germline ends. From germline, CDR1 is SGHTA and CDR2 FQGNSA. In DNA form, the CDR3 reads TGTGCCAGCAGCTTCCGTAGGGGGGGCACTGAAGCTTTCTTT. Translated, it gives CASSFRRGGTEAFF.